This paragraph covers one T cell receptor beta chain sequence. The sample belongs to a study of OX40 agonist ivuxolimab in advanced cancers. Data came from immunoSEQ multiplex PCR; TCRdb stores just in-frame clones and leaves some out. This sample carries 50,000 to 60,000 clones, 82% of them seen once, and the ten largest clones take over 1.3%. J was trimmed by 6 bases and V by 5 bases; bases with no gene match: 10. This CDR3 region has 15 residues. Germline assignment: CDR1 MNHNS and CDR2 SASEGT. The receptor was derived from an adult with an advanced solid tumor such as melanoma, head and neck, liver or kidney cancer. V and J are TRBV6-1 and TRBJ2-3; 8 nucleotides line up with TRBD2. The sample was CD4+ or CD8+ T cells sorted from blood, taken in a trial of the OX40 agonist ivuxolimab. Here the CDR3 DNA reads TGTGCCAGCAGTCGGACTAGCTGGGAGGGGGATACGCAGTATTTT. This encodes CASSRTSWEGDTQYF.